A single T cell receptor beta chain is shown here with its context. CDR3 length equals 15 residues. Trimming removed 4 bases from V and 13 bases from J; junction bases left unmatched: 14. CDR1 LGHDT and CDR2 YNNKEL come from the germline V gene (reference sequence). The sample comes from a study of blood T cell repertoires in COVID-19. In the original processing: It was from reference gene primer amplification that nucleated cell counts were estimated. Using immunoSEQ multiplex PCR, the repertoire was profiled, and TCRdb retains in-frame clones only, with some absent. From that table come the V and J calls and clone size; the DNA was used to work out D and trimming. The sample includes under 200,000 clones, 83% seen only once; the top ten take around 4.8%.

Sequenced input: PBMCs or T cells enriched from blood (not recorded which). The chain uses TRBV3-1 (or the pseudogene TRBV3-2) and TRBJ2-1; 9 nucleotides line up with TRBD2. The sequence came from a woman aged 50 to 65 who had recovered from COVID-19. CDR3 in DNA: TGTGCCAGCAGCCGGACCCATCGAGCGGGAGGTGAACAGTTCTTC. It translates to CASSRTHRAGGEQFF.